The 30 T cell receptor beta chains presented below share a single source sample, sequenced in a study of T-cell memory formation after mild COVID-19. TCRdb reanalysed the 5' RACE reads using MiXCR and keeps one entry per CDR3 protein. In the table there are about 210,000 distinct CDR3 sequences, over 9.5% of which are singletons. The specimen was PBMCs or a T cell subset sorted from them (not recorded which). The receptor source for this set is a man aged 18-30 years who had mild COVID-19 (a few samples of this study predate the infection). Cell type and time point are not known.

The chain has TRBV29-1 and TRBJ2-3; TRBD2 aligns across 7 bases. From germline, CDR1 is SQVTM and CDR2 ANQGSEA. V dropped 1 base and J dropped 2; count of bases not matched to a gene: 3. The CDR3 covers 14 residues. The CDR3 coding sequence is TGCAGCGTTGAAGGCGGGAGCTCCACAGATACGCAGTATTTT. This translates into CSVEGGSSTDTQYF.

The rearrangement joins TRBV6-1 to TRBJ2-2, with D perhaps assigned TRBD1 or TRBD2 (6 bases each). Looked up from germline, CDR1 is MNHNS and CDR2 is SASEGT. CDR3 length: 14 residues. V lost 1 base and J lost 7, with 10 bases in between. CDR3 loop: CASSEVGGGGELFF. DNA for the CDR3: TGTGCCAGCAGTGAAGTAGGAGGGGGCGGGGAGCTGTTTTTT.

The chain couples TRBV7-2 to TRBJ2-1, with D possibly being TRBD2 (6 bases). This CDR3 has 13 amino acids. V was trimmed by 0 bases and J by 9 bases, leaving 9 bases between them. Germline CDR1 reads SGHTA; CDR2 reads FQGNSA. The CDR3 region has the DNA TGTGCCAGCAGCTTAGCCCGCGGGGCTGAGCAGTTCTTC. As protein: CASSLARGAEQFF.

CDR3 residues: CASSQERGRDEQYF. The DNA for the CDR3 is TGCGCCAGCAGCCAAGAGAGGGGGCGCGACGAGCAGTACTTC. This chain connects TRBV4-1 to TRBJ2-7, with 7 positions matching TRBD1. V was pared by 0 bases and J by 5 bases, with 4 bases of the junction left unmatched. The germline V gene has CDR1 MGHRA and CDR2 YSYEKL. The CDR3 contains 14 residues.

The chain recombines TRBV5-1 with TRBJ2-2; TRBD2 agrees at 14 bases. V lost 7 bases to trimming and J lost 0 bases; unmatched junction nucleotides: 8. CDR1 is SGHRS and CDR2 is YFSETQ in the germline V gene. This CDR3 is 18 amino acids long. CDR3 sequence: CASRRLAGGAANTGELFF. In DNA form, the CDR3 reads TGCGCCAGCCGTCGACTAGCGGGGGGGGCAGCGAACACCGGGGAGCTGTTTTTT.

This clonotype was seen only a few times. The J gene is TRBJ2-2, the V gene TRBV4-3, with D perhaps assigned TRBD1 or TRBD2 (5 bases each). Germline CDR1 LGHNA, CDR2 YSLEER. The CDR3 spans 14 residues. Trimming removed 3 bases from V and 8 bases from J, with 13 bases in between. CDR3 protein: CASSHSGRTGELFF. The CDR3, as DNA: TGCGCCAGCAGCCATTCAGGGAGAACTGGGGAGCTGTTTTTT.

This clonotype was detected many times. The chain's CDR3 is CASSLLTGAYNEQFF. CDR3 in DNA: TGTGCCAGCAGCTTATTGACAGGGGCCTACAATGAGCAGTTCTTC. The chain employs TRBV11-1 and TRBJ2-1; 8 bases map to TRBD1. Trimming at V came to 2 bases and at J to 2 bases, leaving 2 bases not matched to a gene. The germline V gene has CDR1 SGHAT and CDR2 FQDESV (reference sequence). This CDR3 is built from 15 residues.

The CDR3 sequence: CASSAGTDRGNYGYTF. CDR3 nucleotides: TGCGCCAGCAGCGCCGGGACGGATCGGGGTAACTATGGCTACACCTTC. The chain has TRBV4-3 and TRBJ1-2, with D perhaps TRBD1 (5 bases). Germline CDR1 LGHNA, CDR2 YSLEER. The CDR3 extends over 16 amino acids. With 5 bases removed from V and 1 base from J, the gap between germline ends came to 17 bases.

The chain uses TRBV19 and TRBJ2-1; the D gene could be TRBD1 or TRBD2 (5 bases each). Germline CDR1 reads LNHDA; CDR2 reads SQIVND (reference sequence). The CDR3 covers 14 residues. Trimming took 5 bases from V and 5 from J, leaving 13 bases between them. CDR3 in DNA: TGTGCCAGTAGTCCAGAGGGGACCGACAATGAGCAGTTCTTC. Translation: CASSPEGTDNEQFF.

This clonotype was counted ten times or more. The DNA of the CDR3 is TGCAGTGCCCAAGCAGGGGCGGGGTCCTACGAGCAGTACTTC. This sequence encodes CSAQAGAGSYEQYF. The chain recombines TRBV20-1 with TRBJ2-7, with D tentatively TRBD1 or TRBD2 (6 bases each). CDR3 length equals 14 residues. CDR1 is DFQATT and CDR2 is SNEGSKA in the germline V gene (reference sequence). The germline V and J ends were trimmed by 6 bases and 1 base, with 16 bases remaining between them.

This clonotype has just a few counts. This sequence joins TRBV9 and TRBJ1-2; 9 bases align to TRBD1. Trimming took 4 bases from V and 4 from J; bases not matched to a gene: 5. The CDR3 covers 14 residues. In germline, CDR1 is SGDLS, CDR2 YYNGEE. CDR3 coding DNA: TGTGCCAGCAGCCCTAGGACAGGGGCCTATGGCTACACCTTC. It translates to CASSPRTGAYGYTF. Variable domain in full (rest from reference TRBV9 and TRBJ1-2): DSGVTQTPKHLITATGQRVTLRCSPRSGDLSVYWYQQSLDQGLQFLIQYYNGEERAKGNILERFSAQQFPDLHSELNLSSLELGDSALYFCASSPRTGAYGYTFGSGTRLTVV.

This clonotype has just a few counts. The chain recombines TRBV29-1 with TRBJ1-1; no clear D gene. The length of the CDR3 is 13 residues. With 4 bases removed from V and 2 bases from J, the gap between germline ends came to 11 bases. Germline loops: CDR1 SQVTM, CDR2 ANQGSEA. CDR3 bases: TGCAGCGTTGCTGGCAGAGCTAACACTGAAGCTTTCTTT. It specifies CSVAGRANTEAFF. The full variable domain, rest sourced from reference TRBV29-1 and TRBJ1-1, is SAVISQKPSRDICQRGTSLTIQCQVDSQVTMMFWYRQQPGQSLTLIATANQGSEATYESGFVIDKFPISRPNLTFSTLTVSNMSPEDSSIYLCSVAGRANTEAFFGQGTRLTVV.

This clonotype was counted between two and nine times. The chain has TRBV28 and TRBJ2-2; D perhaps matches TRBD1 (6 bases). CDR1 and CDR2 from the germline V gene are MDHEN and SYDVKM. V gave up 7 bases and J gave up 4 bases, with 13 bases separating them. This CDR3 has 14 amino acids. CDR3 residues: CASTPPGATGELFF. DNA of the CDR3: TGTGCCAGCACCCCTCCAGGGGCCACCGGGGAGCTGTTTTTT.

Ten or more counts support this clonotype. The V gene is TRBV5-1, the J gene TRBJ1-2; 7 nucleotides match TRBD1. V was clipped by 4 bases and J by 4 bases; unmatched bases: 7. The V gene's germline CDR1 is SGHRS and CDR2 YFSETQ. The CDR3 is 14 amino acids. The CDR3 sequence is CASSHDRELYGYTF. The CDR3 nucleotides read TGCGCCAGCAGCCATGACAGGGAACTCTATGGCTACACCTTC.

This clonotype has a count of ten or more. The chain combines TRBV7-8 with TRBJ2-7; D could derive from TRBD1 or TRBD2 (5 bases each). The CDR3 spans 14 residues. The V end lost 5 bases, the J end lost 0 bases, and 11 bases lay between the germline ends. Germline-derived CDR1 and CDR2 are SGHVS and FQNEAQ. CDR3 region: CASSVGRLSYEQYF. DNA for the CDR3: TGTGCCAGCAGCGTGGGACGGCTCTCCTACGAGCAGTACTTC.

The rearrangement links TRBV6-4 to TRBJ2-1; 12 bases are shared with TRBD2. Germline assignment: CDR1 MRHNA and CDR2 SNTAGT. The CDR3 runs to 17 residues. The V gene end was trimmed by 0 bases and the J gene end by 8 bases; junction bases not matched to a gene: 8. CDR3 coding DNA: TGTGCCAGCAGTGACTCTGCGGGACTAGCGGGCCTGGATGAGCAGTTCTTC. Translating gives CASSDSAGLAGLDEQFF.

This rearrangement joins TRBV7-3 to TRBJ2-5, with D possibly TRBD1 on 6 matching bases. Between the trimmed V and J ends, which lost 5 bases and 4 bases, there was a span of 17 bases. The CDR3 loop spans 15 amino acids. Germline lookup yields CDR1 SGHTA and CDR2 FQGTGA. This chain's CDR3 is CASSPRTVLGETQYF. CDR3 bases: TGTGCCAGCAGCCCAAGGACAGTGCTGGGAGAGACCCAGTACTTC.

This chain connects TRBV7-9 to TRBJ2-1; 9 bases match TRBD1. V shed 6 bases and J 5 bases; nucleotides not matched to a gene: 8. Germline assignment: CDR1 SEHNR and CDR2 FQNEAQ (reference sequence). The CDR3 spans 15 residues. In nucleotides, the CDR3 is TGTGCCAGCAGAGAACCCGGGACAGGGAACAATGAGCAGTTCTTC. Encoded protein: CASREPGTGNNEQFF.

This clonotype was detected ten times or more. The gene calls are TRBV7-8 and TRBJ2-3; D possibly corresponds to TRBD1 (6 bases). The CDR3 is 15 amino acids. V gave up 4 bases and J gave up 10 bases, with 21 bases separating them. The germline gives CDR1 SGHVS, CDR2 FQNEAQ. The CDR3 loop is CASSSPGGNGVAQYF. As DNA, the CDR3 is TGTGCCAGCAGCTCCCCTGGGGGCAACGGAGTTGCGCAGTATTTT.

The V and J genes are TRBV7-9 and TRBJ1-4; D is unclear. Germline CDR1 SEHNR, CDR2 FQNEAQ (reference sequence). Trimming took off 3 bases at V and 7 bases at J, with 3 bases between the two ends. This CDR3 has 11 amino acids. The CDR3 region has the DNA TGTGCCAGCAGCTTTAGTGAAAAACTGTTTTTT. Its translation: CASSFSEKLFF. Filled out from reference TRBV7-9 and TRBJ1-4, the complete variable domain reads DTGVSQNPRHKITKRGQNVTFRCDPISEHNRLYWYRQTLGQGPEFLTYFQNEAQLEKSRLLSDRFSAERPKGSFSTLEIQRTEQGDSAMYLCASSFSEKLFFGSGTQLSVL.

This clonotype showed up many times. The V call is TRBV2, the J call TRBJ2-3, with 7 nucleotides matching TRBD2. CDR1 is SNHLY and CDR2 is FYNNEI in the germline V gene. The CDR3 has 14 amino acids. J gave up 3 bases and V 5 bases, and 5 bases lay outside the gene matches. In DNA form, the CDR3 reads TGTGCCAGCAGTTGGCGGACTAGAACAGATACGCAGTATTTT. Amino acids: CASSWRTRTDTQYF.

A few counts support this clonotype. CDR3 residues: CASSYGGIGGYTF. The CDR3 DNA sequence: TGTGCCAGCAGTTACGGGGGTATCGGCGGCTACACCTTC. The V gene is TRBV6-5, the J gene TRBJ1-2, with a weak D call TRBD1 (5 bases). V was cut by 2 bases and J by 8 bases, with 12 bases left in between. The length of the CDR3 is 13 residues. Germline V gene sequence: CDR1 MNHEY, CDR2 SVGAGI.

The chain joins TRBV6-2 or TRBV6-3 to TRBJ2-3; 8 nucleotides line up with TRBD1. V was pared by 5 bases and J by 6 bases, with 7 bases of the junction left unmatched. Germline CDR1 and CDR2: MNHEY and SVGEGT. CDR3 size: 14 residues. DNA of the CDR3: TGTGCCAGCAGTCGAACCGACAGGGGTGATACGCAGTATTTT. This encodes CASSRTDRGDTQYF.

This clonotype was counted ten times or more. The chain couples TRBV7-9 to TRBJ2-3; D is ambiguous. The CDR3 is 15 residues long. V gave up 5 bases and J gave up 6 bases, with 18 bases separating them. Germline CDR1 SEHNR, CDR2 FQNEAQ (reference sequence). The CDR3 sequence is CASSPSTHWKDTQYF. The CDR3 DNA reads as TGTGCCAGCAGCCCGAGCACCCATTGGAAGGATACGCAGTATTTT.

This chain joins TRBV9 and TRBJ2-3; D unresolved. V lost 3 bases, J lost 0 bases, and 14 bases lay in between. The germline V gene has CDR1 SGDLS and CDR2 YYNGEE. This CDR3 is built from 16 residues. As DNA, the CDR3 is TGTGCCAGCAGCGCAACCCCTAGGCCTAGCACAGATACGCAGTATTTT. This sequence encodes CASSATPRPSTDTQYF.

The sample holds a few counts of this clonotype. The chain employs TRBV5-1 and TRBJ1-2; D is possibly TRBD1 (6 bases). The CDR3 is 13 residues long. Trimming removed 5 bases from V and 6 bases from J, with 14 bases in between. Germline loops: CDR1 SGHRS, CDR2 YFSETQ. The CDR3, as DNA: TGCGCCAGCAGTCAGGGGCCGGCGGATGGCTACACCTTC. Translated: CASSQGPADGYTF.

This clonotype occurred a few times. The genes are TRBV7-2 and TRBJ2-3, with 9 positions matching TRBD1. Germline lookup yields CDR1 SGHTA and CDR2 FQGNSA. The CDR3 length is 13 residues. Trimming at V came to 5 bases and at J to 6 bases, leaving 3 bases not matched to a gene. The CDR3 loop is CASSEQGADTQYF. CDR3 nucleotides: TGTGCCAGCAGCGAACAGGGGGCGGATACGCAGTATTTT.

In this sample, this clonotype turned up a few times. V usage is TRBV12-3 or TRBV12-4 and J usage is TRBJ2-2; D uncertain. Trimming removed 6 bases from V and 6 bases from J, with 14 bases in between. There are 14 residues in the CDR3. The CDR3 bases are TGTGCCAGCAGATCAAACAACCGGGCCGGGGAGCTGTTTTTT. It is translated as CASRSNNRAGELFF.

Sample share makes this clonotype medium-sized. This chain joins TRBV7-2 and TRBJ2-1; no definite D call. CDR1 is SGHTA, CDR2 FQGNSA, per germline. Trimming left V 4 bases short and J 0 bases short, with 4 bases between. The CDR3 length is 13 residues. The CDR3 DNA reads TGTGCCAGCAGCTCCAACTCCTACAATGAGCAGTTCTTC. Protein: CASSSNSYNEQFF.

A few counts support this clonotype. The chain combines TRBV2 with TRBJ1-3; possibly TRBD1 for D (6 bases). Germline V CDR1 and CDR2: SNHLY, FYNNEI. Trimming cost V 2 bases and J 2 bases, with 7 bases left between them. CDR3 length: 14 amino acids. This CDR3 reads CASSENRAGNTIYF. The CDR3 bases are TGTGCCAGCAGTGAAAACAGGGCTGGAAACACCATATATTTT.